This entry features one TCR beta chain sequence. MiXCR, applied by TCRdb to the reads, yields one record per CDR3 protein. The sample carries fewer than 550,000 distinct CDR3 sequences, 16% recorded once. This sample is part of a study of T cell repertoires in cytomegalovirus infection. The CDR3 has 22 amino acids. Germline CDR1 is SGHDT and CDR2 is YYEEEE. V was cut by 4 bases and J by 4 bases, with 36 bases left in between. The chain recombines TRBV5-6 with TRBJ1-3, with D possibly TRBD1 on 5 matching bases. Source material: CD8+ T cells from PBMCs. This clonotype was obtained from a human donor in good health (CMV status not recorded). Some clones in this sample may be carry-over from other donors' samples. The DNA for the CDR3 is TGTGCCAGCAGCCTGGAGTGGACTCAATGGGAAAGGAGGGGTATCGGAGGAAACACCATATATTTT. Amino acid sequence: CASSLEWTQWERRGIGGNTIYF.